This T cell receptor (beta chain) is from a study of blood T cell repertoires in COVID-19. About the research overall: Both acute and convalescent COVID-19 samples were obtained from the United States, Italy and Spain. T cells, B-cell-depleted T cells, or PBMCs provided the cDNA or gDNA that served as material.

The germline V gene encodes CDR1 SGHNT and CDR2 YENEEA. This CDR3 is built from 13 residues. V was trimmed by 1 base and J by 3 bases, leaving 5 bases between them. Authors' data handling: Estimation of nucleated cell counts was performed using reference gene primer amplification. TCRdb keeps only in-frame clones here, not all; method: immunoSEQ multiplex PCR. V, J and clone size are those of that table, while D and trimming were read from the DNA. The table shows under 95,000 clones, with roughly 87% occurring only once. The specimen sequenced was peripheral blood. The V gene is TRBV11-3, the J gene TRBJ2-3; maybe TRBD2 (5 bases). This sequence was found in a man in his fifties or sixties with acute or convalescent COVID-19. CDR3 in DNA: TGTGCCAGCAGCTTAGTAGCGACAGATACGCAGTATTTT. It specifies CASSLVATDTQYF.